The source of this TCR beta chain is a study of response to subunit inactivated influenza vaccine. Study-level points and caveats: Every seasonal influenza vaccination brings in few new T cells, the authors suggested.

Comments on this clonotype: Its target is unknown.

CDR1 LGHNA and CDR2 YNFKEQ come from the germline V gene. Trimming stripped 4 bases from V and 0 bases from J, with 13 bases between. This CDR3 spans 15 amino acids. Via MiXCR, TCRdb re-called the RT-PCR reads, giving one row per CDR3 protein. The data hold more than 400,000 distinct CDR3 sequences, with roughly 7.6% observed a single time. This chain uses TRBV4-2 with TRBJ2-7, with unresolved D. The receptor comes from a man between 50 and 75 years old who received an inactivated influenza vaccine. The source material was PBMCs from blood, sampled around 25 months after vaccination. CDR3 bases: TGTGCCAGCAGCCGGATTACCATGGGCTCCTACGAGCAGTACTTC. Its translation is CASSRITMGSYEQYF.